This T cell receptor (beta chain) came from a study of T cells in tumors after PD-1 blockade. V lost 8 bases and J lost 11, with 1 base in between. This CDR3 has 8 residues. The protocol was immunoSEQ multiplex PCR, while the TCRdb copy is restricted to in-frame clones and leaves out a portion. Of several thousand clones listed, about four fifths are singletons. Genomic DNA template from tumor biopsies or peripheral blood, about 616 ng to 6,500 ng input. The chain couples TRBV12-3 or TRBV12-4 to TRBJ1-6; D unresolved. Here the sequenced sample was PBMCs, taken after anti-PD-1 therapy. The receptor's source is a human donor with advanced basal cell or squamous cell carcinoma (not recorded which). This chain's CDR3 is CASPPLHF. In nucleotides, the CDR3 is TGTGCCAGCCCACCCCTCCACTTT.